The rows below give T cell receptor beta chains drawn from one sample of a study of post-analysis software for immune sequencing data. Using its own MiXCR run on the PCR reads, TCRdb lists one record per CDR3 protein. The repertoire holds some 690,000 distinct CDR3 sequences, with 30% as singletons. Sequenced input: blood. Every receptor here comes from a girl under 18 with multiple sclerosis. Each CDR3 is given with its conserved first and last residue. D genes are given only for firm matches. The size entry is marked missing in some rows and otherwise reads once, few, many or a size class.

cdr3_length d_call j_call v_call clone_size cdr3_nt cdr3_aa
15 . TRBJ2-7 TRBV29-1 few TGCAGCGTTGAAGGTGGTCGAGGCGAAACCTACGAGCAGTACTTC CSVEGGRGETYEQYF
19 . TRBJ2-6 TRBV28 . TGTGCCAGCAGTTTCCCTGCGACAGGTTTGACCTCTGGGGCCAACGTCCTGACTTTC CASSFPATGLTSGANVLTF
16 . TRBJ1-2 TRBV5-6 . TGTGCCAGCAGCTTGGAACGGGGGGTGAGGAAGAGGGGCTACACCTTC CASSLERGVRKRGYTF
16 . TRBJ2-5 TRBV20-1 . TGCAGTGCTAGATTCCACGGAGTTACAATTGGGGAGACCCAGTACTTC CSARFHGVTIGETQYF
14 . TRBJ2-5 TRBV12-3/TRBV12-4 few TGTGCCAGCAGTTCCCGGACTGAAAAAGAGACCCAGTACTTC CASSSRTEKETQYF
14 . TRBJ2-7 TRBV12-3/TRBV12-4 few TGTGCCAGCAGCCCGCGAGTCTCCTACAATGAGCAGTACTTC CASSPRVSYNEQYF
15 TRBD1 TRBJ1-5 TRBV5-1 . TGCGCCAGCAGCACGGAGGGACAGTCAAATCAGCCCCAGCATTTT CASSTEGQSNQPQHF
16 . TRBJ2-3 TRBV27 few TGTGCCAGCAGTTTATCGGGTGGGGTAGCGGTGGATACGCAGTATTTT CASSLSGGVAVDTQYF
14 TRBD1 TRBJ2-7 TRBV7-9 few TGTGCCAGCAGCGGCGGGCCGACAGGGTTCGAGCAGTACTTC CASSGGPTGFEQYF
13 TRBD1 TRBJ1-2 TRBV5-1 . TGCGCCAGCAGCATTACAGGGGAGGATGGCTACACCTTC CASSITGEDGYTF
15 TRBD1 TRBJ2-5 TRBV28 . TGTGCCAGCAGCTCCCGGACAGGGCTACAAGAGACCCAGTACTTC CASSSRTGLQETQYF
14 . TRBJ2-1 TRBV20-1 . TGCAGTGCCCCGGCTCTAAACTCCTACAATGAGCAGTTCTTC CSAPALNSYNEQFF
13 TRBD1 TRBJ2-7 TRBV5-6 few TGTGCCAGCAGAACAGGGGGGACCTACGAGCAGTACTTC CASRTGGTYEQYF
17 TRBD1 TRBJ2-4 TRBV10-3 . TGTGCCATCAGTGGGTCACAGGGGGTCCTAGCCAAAAACATTCAGTACTTC CAISGSQGVLAKNIQYF
14 . TRBJ2-1 TRBV7-9 . TGTGTCGGGGGACGAGGGAGTAGTCTCAATGAGCAGTTCTTC CVGGRGSSLNEQFF
15 TRBD2 TRBJ2-1 TRBV27 few TGTGCCAGCCAACCGGGACTAGCGGGCTACAATGAGCAGTTCTTC CASQPGLAGYNEQFF
14 . TRBJ2-3 TRBV19 few TGTGCCAGTAGTGCATTGAACAGGGTGGATACGCAGTATTTT CASSALNRVDTQYF
15 TRBD1 TRBJ2-3 TRBV12-3/TRBV12-4 . TGTGCCAGCGCTTACAGGGGGCGCGGCACAGATACGCAGTATTTT CASAYRGRGTDTQYF
15 . TRBJ2-6 TRBV7-2 . TGTGCCAGCAGCTTAGATGGGTTTGGGGCCAACGTCCTGACTTTC CASSLDGFGANVLTF
16 TRBD1 TRBJ1-2 TRBV12-3/TRBV12-4 . TGTGCCAGCAGTTTGATATCAGGGGGCTCTCGCTATGGCTACATCTTC CASSLISGGSRYGYIF
15 TRBD2 TRBJ2-5 TRBV6-5 few TGTGCCAGCAGTTACTCGGGAGGGCTTCCCGGGACCCAGTACTTC CASSYSGGLPGTQYF
11 TRBD1 TRBJ1-5 TRBV7-9 few TGTGCCAGCAGCTTCGGACAGGATCAGCATTTT CASSFGQDQHF
16 . TRBJ2-7 TRBV21-1 few TGTGCCAGCATCCAAACCCATAGCGGGGCGACCTACGAGCAGTACTTC CASIQTHSGATYEQYF
15 . TRBJ1-6 TRBV5-1 . TGCGCCAGCAGCTTGGCCTTAGGGCAAAATTCACCCCTCCACTTT CASSLALGQNSPLHF
17 . TRBJ2-5 TRBV10-3 many TGTGCCATCAGTGAGCCGGACAAGAACGTTTTAACGAAGACCCAGTACTTC CAISEPDKNVLTKTQYF
14 . TRBJ1-1 TRBV14 . TGTGCCAGCAGCCCGGGACATTTGAACACTGAAGCTTTCTTT CASSPGHLNTEAFF
18 . TRBJ2-6 TRBV4-2 few TGTGCCAGCAGCCAAGTCGCGGGACTGGGTTCTGGGGCCAACGTCCTGACTTTC CASSQVAGLGSGANVLTF
16 TRBD1 TRBJ1-5 TRBV2 . TGTGCCAGCAGAGCGACGGACAGGGGAAGCAATCAGCCCCAGCATTTT CASRATDRGSNQPQHF
15 TRBD2 TRBJ2-5 TRBV20-1 . TGCAGTGCAAGAGCTTCTAGCGGGAGCCAAGAGACCCAGTACTTC CSARASSGSQETQYF
15 . TRBJ2-3 TRBV7-2 many TGTGCCAGCAGCTTATCGTTCCCTCAGCCAGATACGCAGTATTTT CASSLSFPQPDTQYF
15 . TRBJ1-1 TRBV4-2 few TGTGCCAGCAGCCAAGACTCGGGGAACAGAGCTGAAGCTTTCTTT CASSQDSGNRAEAFF
15 TRBD1 TRBJ2-1 TRBV29-1 . TGCAGCGGGATCGCCATCGGGACAGCGATTGGGGAGCAGTTCTTC CSGIAIGTAIGEQFF
12 . TRBJ2-3 TRBV15 . TGTGCCACCAGCAGAGATTCCGGAGTGGAGTATTTT CATSRDSGVEYF
17 TRBD2 TRBJ2-5 TRBV15 few TGTGCCACCAGCAGTAGCGGGAGGTCCCACCTCCAAGAGACCCAGTACTTC CATSSSGRSHLQETQYF
16 . TRBJ2-6 TRBV24-1 . TGTGCCACCAGTGACGGCATTTCCTCTGGGGCCAACGTCCTGACTTTC CATSDGISSGANVLTF
16 TRBD1 TRBJ2-7 TRBV27 few TGTGCCAGCAGTTCGGACAGGGCCCCGGAGGCCTACGAGCAGTACTTC CASSSDRAPEAYEQYF
17 TRBD2 TRBJ2-1 TRBV11-2 . TGTGCCAGCAGCTTAAGGTCTAGCGGAACCTCCTACAATGAGCAGTTCTTC CASSLRSSGTSYNEQFF
15 TRBD2 TRBJ2-3 TRBV27 few TGTGCCAGCATGGAAGGTAGCGGGAGACCAGATACGCAGTATTTT CASMEGSGRPDTQYF
14 . TRBJ2-7 TRBV27 . TGTGCCAGCACACCGGCTGGGGGGTCCTACGAGCAGTACTTC CASTPAGGSYEQYF
12 TRBD1 TRBJ2-3 TRBV29-1 few TGCAGCGCCGGACAGGGGGCAGATACGCAGTATTTT CSAGQGADTQYF
17 TRBD1 TRBJ1-1 TRBV10-3 few TGTGCCATCAGTGAGCCGGACCGGGACAGGGGCCGCACCGAAGCTTTCTTT CAISEPDRDRGRTEAFF
13 . TRBJ2-7 TRBV7-8 few TGTGCCAGCAGCTTAGGGGAGCTCTACGAGCAGTACTTC CASSLGELYEQYF
14 . TRBJ2-1 TRBV29-1 many TGCAGCGTTGACGGTAGCGGAGTTAGGGGTGAGCAGTTCTTC CSVDGSGVRGEQFF
15 . TRBJ2-5 TRBV15 many TGTGCCACCAGCAGAAATTGGGGGAGTGCGGAGACCCAGTACTTC CATSRNWGSAETQYF
12 . TRBJ2-1 TRBV3-1 . TGTGCCAGCAGCCAAGTGGGCGATGAGCAGTTCTTC CASSQVGDEQFF
12 . TRBJ2-1 TRBV6-2/TRBV6-3 once TGTGCCAGCAGTTACTCGGACCATGAGCAGTTCTTC CASSYSDHEQFF
15 TRBD2 TRBJ2-1 TRBV10-2 . TGCGCCAGCAGACCGACCCGGGAGGCCTACAATGAGCAGTTCTTC CASRPTREAYNEQFF
14 . TRBJ2-1 TRBV7-2 . TGTGCCAGCAACGCGGGACAGTTATGGGGCGAGCAGTTCTTC CASNAGQLWGEQFF
16 . TRBJ2-3 TRBV6-5 few TGTGCCAGCAGTTACTCTAGCGGAAAAAGGGAGGATACGCAGTATTTT CASSYSSGKREDTQYF
16 TRBD2 TRBJ2-5 TRBV20-1 few TGCAGTGCTAGAGATTTGACTAGCGTCGGAAGGGAGACCCAGTACTTC CSARDLTSVGRETQYF
16 TRBD2 TRBJ2-5 TRBV11-2 . TGTGCCAGCAGTCCCCTTAGCGGGGAGCACCAAGAGACCCAGTACTTC CASSPLSGEHQETQYF
15 . TRBJ2-7 TRBV7-6 . TGTGCCAGCAGCTTAGAGCAGGGAGGATACAATGAGCAGTACTTC CASSLEQGGYNEQYF
14 . TRBJ1-2 TRBV7-9 many TGTGCCAGCAGCTTAACTGCAGGGAGCTATGGCTACACCTTC CASSLTAGSYGYTF
16 TRBD2 TRBJ2-1 TRBV28 . TGTGCCACCAAAGGGACTAGCGGGGGCCGCGACAATGAGCAGTTCTTC CATKGTSGGRDNEQFF
16 TRBD2 TRBJ2-7 TRBV4-3 few TGCGCCAGCAGCCAAGATTTCGGGACTAGTTTTTACGAGCAGTACTTC CASSQDFGTSFYEQYF
17 TRBD1 TRBJ1-3 TRBV4-2 . TGTGCCAGCAGCCCCCGTTGGGACAGGTCCTCTGGAAACACCATATATTTT CASSPRWDRSSGNTIYF
17 . TRBJ2-7 TRBV21-1 . TGTGCCAGCAGCAAGGGGACAGGGGATTCCCCAAGCCACGAGCAGTACTTC CASSKGTGDSPSHEQYF
13 . TRBJ1-4 TRBV7-2 . TGTGCCAGCAGCTTCGGTGTTAATGAAAAACTGTTTTTT CASSFGVNEKLFF
15 TRBD2 TRBJ2-7 TRBV28 few TGTGCCAGCAGTCCCGGGGGGGCAACCTCCTACGAGCAGTACTTC CASSPGGATSYEQYF